Ten or more counts support the clone carrying this T cell receptor (beta chain). These data are taken from a study of T cells in Graves' hyperthyroidism and ophthalmopathy. Graves' hyperthyroidism was deemed stable given no ophthalmopathy progression within 18 months. The diagnoses drew upon clinical symptoms, serum thyroxine and TRAb, thyroid ultrasound and orbital computed tomography. TCR beta CDR3 sequences were amplified from RNA transcripts. The HTBI primer set drove a first-round RT-PCR of the TCR CDR3. Via MiXCR, TCRdb re-called the multiplex PCR reads, giving one row per CDR3 protein. The table shows around 420,000 distinct CDR3 sequences, with around 16% occurring only once. Germline loops: CDR1 SEHNR, CDR2 FQNEAQ (reference sequence). J was trimmed by 2 bases and V by 4 bases; bases with no gene match: 1. The CDR3 consists of 15 residues.

The genes are TRBV7-9 and TRBJ2-3; TRBD2 matches 12 bases. The receptor was derived from a woman aged 18-35 years with Graves' hyperthyroidism. Sequenced input: blood. In DNA form, the CDR3 reads TGTGCCAGCAGCTCTAGCGGGAGGGACACAGATACGCAGTATTTT. Translated: CASSSSGRDTDTQYF.